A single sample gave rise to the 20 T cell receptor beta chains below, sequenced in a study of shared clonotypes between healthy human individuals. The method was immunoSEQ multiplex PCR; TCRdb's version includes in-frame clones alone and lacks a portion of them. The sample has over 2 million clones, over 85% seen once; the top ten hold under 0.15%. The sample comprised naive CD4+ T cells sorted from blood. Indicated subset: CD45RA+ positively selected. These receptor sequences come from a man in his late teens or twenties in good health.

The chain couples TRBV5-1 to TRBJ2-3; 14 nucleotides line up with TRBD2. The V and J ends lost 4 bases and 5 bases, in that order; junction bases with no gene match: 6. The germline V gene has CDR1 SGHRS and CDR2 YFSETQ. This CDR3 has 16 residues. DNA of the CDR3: TGCGCCAGCAGCCCGGGACTAGCGGGGGAGGTAGATACGCAGTATTTT. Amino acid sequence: CASSPGLAGEVDTQYF. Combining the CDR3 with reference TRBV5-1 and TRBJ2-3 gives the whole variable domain KAGVTQTPRYLIKTRGQQVTLSCSPISGHRSVSWYQQTPGQGLQFLFEYFSETQRNKGNFPGRFSGRQFSNSRSEMNVSTLELGDSALYLCASSPGLAGEVDTQYFGPGTRLTVL.

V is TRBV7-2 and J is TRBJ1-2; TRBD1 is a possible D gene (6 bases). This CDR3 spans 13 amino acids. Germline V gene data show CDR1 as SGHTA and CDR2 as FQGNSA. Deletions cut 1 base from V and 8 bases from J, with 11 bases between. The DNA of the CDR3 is TGTGCCAGCAGCTTAGGACAGGCGGGCGGCTACACCTTC. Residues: CASSLGQAGGYTF.

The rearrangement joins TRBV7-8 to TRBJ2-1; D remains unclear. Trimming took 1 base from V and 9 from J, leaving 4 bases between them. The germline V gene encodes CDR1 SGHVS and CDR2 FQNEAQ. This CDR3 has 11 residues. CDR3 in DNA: TGTGCCAGCAGCTTAGTTTTTGAGCAGTTCTTC. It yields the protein CASSLVFEQFF.

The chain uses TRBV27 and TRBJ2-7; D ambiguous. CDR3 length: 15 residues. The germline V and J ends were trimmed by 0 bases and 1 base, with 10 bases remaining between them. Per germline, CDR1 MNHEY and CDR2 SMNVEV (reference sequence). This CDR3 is CASSLSRQFSYEQYF. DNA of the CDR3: TGTGCCAGCAGTTTATCAAGGCAGTTTTCCTACGAGCAGTACTTC.

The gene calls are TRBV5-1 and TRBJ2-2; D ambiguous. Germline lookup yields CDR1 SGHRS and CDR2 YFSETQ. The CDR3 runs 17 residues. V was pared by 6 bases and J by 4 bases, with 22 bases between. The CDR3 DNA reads TGCGCCAGCAACCCGGCCGAGAGCTCCGTGGGCACCGGGGAGCTGTTTTTT. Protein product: CASNPAESSVGTGELFF.

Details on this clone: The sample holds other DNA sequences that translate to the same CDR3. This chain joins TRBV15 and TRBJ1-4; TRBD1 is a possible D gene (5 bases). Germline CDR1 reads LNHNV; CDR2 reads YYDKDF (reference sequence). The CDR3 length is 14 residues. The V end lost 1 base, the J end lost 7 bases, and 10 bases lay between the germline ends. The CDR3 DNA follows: TGTGCCACCAGCAGAGGGGGCGAAGGTGAAAAACTGTTTTTT. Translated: CATSRGGEGEKLFF.

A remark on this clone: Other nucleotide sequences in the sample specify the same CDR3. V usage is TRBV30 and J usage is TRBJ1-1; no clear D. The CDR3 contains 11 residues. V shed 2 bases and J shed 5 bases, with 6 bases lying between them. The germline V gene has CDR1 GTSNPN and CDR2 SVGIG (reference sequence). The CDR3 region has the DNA TGTGCCTGGAGTCGAGGAACTGAAGCTTTCTTT. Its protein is CAWSRGTEAFF.

The CDR3 reads CASSVAGTGGPEQFF. In DNA, the CDR3 is TGTGCCAGCAGCGTAGCCGGGACAGGGGGCCCTGAGCAGTTCTTC. The V and J genes are TRBV9 and TRBJ2-1; TRBD1 agrees at 12 bases. Germline V gives CDR1 SGDLS, CDR2 YYNGEE. The CDR3 sequence is 15 residues long. V lost 0 bases, J lost 9 bases, and 4 bases stayed unmatched.

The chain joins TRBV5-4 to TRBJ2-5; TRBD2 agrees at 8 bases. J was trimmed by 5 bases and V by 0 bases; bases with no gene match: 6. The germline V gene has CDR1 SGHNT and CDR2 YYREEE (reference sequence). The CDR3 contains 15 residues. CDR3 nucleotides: TGTGCCAGCAGCTTGGGCCGGGAGGGCCGGGAGACCCAGTACTTC. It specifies CASSLGREGRETQYF.

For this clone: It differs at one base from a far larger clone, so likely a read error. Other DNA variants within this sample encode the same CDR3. The CDR3 loop reads CASSVTGGSYEQYF. In nucleotides, the CDR3 is TGCGCCAGCAGCGTGACAGGGGGCTCCTACGAGCAGTACTTC. J is TRBJ2-7 and V is TRBV5-1; TRBD1 agrees at 9 bases. CDR1 is SGHRS, CDR2 YFSETQ, per germline. The J segment lost 0 bases and the V segment lost 4 bases, leaving 2 bases of the junction unmatched. The CDR3 has 14 residues. The full variable domain, its missing parts supplied by reference TRBV5-1 and TRBJ2-7, is KAGVTQTPRYLIKTRGQQVTLSCSPISGHRSVSWYQQTPGQGLQFLFEYFSETQRNKGNFPGRFSGRQFSNSRSEMNVSTLELGDSALYLCASSVTGGSYEQYFGPGTRLTVT.

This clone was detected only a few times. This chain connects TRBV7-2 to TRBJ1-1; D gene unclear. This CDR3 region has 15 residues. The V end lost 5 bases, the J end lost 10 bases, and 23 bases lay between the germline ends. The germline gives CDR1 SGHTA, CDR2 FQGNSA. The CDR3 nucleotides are TGTGCCAGCAGCCTAAAGCGGACGACTTTCGAGGGAGCTTTCTTT. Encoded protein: CASSLKRTTFEGAFF.

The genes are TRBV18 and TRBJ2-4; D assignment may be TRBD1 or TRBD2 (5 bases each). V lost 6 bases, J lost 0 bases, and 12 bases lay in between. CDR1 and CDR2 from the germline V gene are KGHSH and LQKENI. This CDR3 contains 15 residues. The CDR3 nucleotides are TGTGCCAGCTCTGTGGGGGTCCTAGCCAAAAACATTCAGTACTTC. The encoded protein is CASSVGVLAKNIQYF. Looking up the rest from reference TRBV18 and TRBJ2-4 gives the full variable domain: NAGVMQNPRHLVRRRGQEARLRCSPMKGHSHVYWYRQLPEEGLKFMVYLQKENIIDESGMPKERFSAEFPKEGPSILRIQQVVRGDSAAYFCASSVGVLAKNIQYFGAGTRLSVL.

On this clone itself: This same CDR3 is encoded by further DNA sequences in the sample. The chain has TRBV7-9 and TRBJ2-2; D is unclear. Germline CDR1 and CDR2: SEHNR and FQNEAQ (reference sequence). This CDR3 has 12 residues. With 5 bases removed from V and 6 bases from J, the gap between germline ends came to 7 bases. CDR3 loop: CASSLKAGELFF. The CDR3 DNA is TGTGCCAGCAGCCTAAAAGCCGGGGAGCTGTTTTTT.

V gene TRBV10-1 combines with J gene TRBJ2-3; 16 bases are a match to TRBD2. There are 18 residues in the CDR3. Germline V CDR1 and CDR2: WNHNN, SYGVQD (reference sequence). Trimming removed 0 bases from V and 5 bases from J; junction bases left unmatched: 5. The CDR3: CASSESGTSGRVGDTQYF. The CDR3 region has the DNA TGCGCCAGCAGTGAGTCCGGGACTAGCGGGAGGGTTGGAGATACGCAGTATTTT.

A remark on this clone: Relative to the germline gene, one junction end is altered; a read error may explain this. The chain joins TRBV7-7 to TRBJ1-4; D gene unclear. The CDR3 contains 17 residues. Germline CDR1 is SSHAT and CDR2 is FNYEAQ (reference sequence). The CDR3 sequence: CASSLTQYGVVGEKLFF. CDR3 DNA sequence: TGTGCTAGCAGCTTAACGCAGTATGGTGTTGTCGGAGAAAAACTGTTTTTT.

The CDR3 reads CASSLMMDGYGYTF. CDR3 DNA sequence: TGCGCCAGCAGCCTAATGATGGACGGCTATGGCTACACCTTC. The chain uses TRBV5-1 and TRBJ1-2; D is undetermined. Germline CDR1 SGHRS, CDR2 YFSETQ. Deletions cut 4 bases from V and 4 bases from J, with 14 bases between. The CDR3 covers 14 residues.

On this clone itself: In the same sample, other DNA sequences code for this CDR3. The DNA of the CDR3 is TGTGCCAGCAGTGAAGGTGGGACTAGTTACGAGCAGTACTTC. Translation: CASSEGGTSYEQYF. The rearrangement uses TRBV6-1 and TRBJ2-7; TRBD2 matches at 8 bases. V was clipped by 1 base and J by 4 bases; unmatched bases: 3. The CDR3 contains 14 residues. Germline-derived CDR1 and CDR2 are MNHNS and SASEGT.

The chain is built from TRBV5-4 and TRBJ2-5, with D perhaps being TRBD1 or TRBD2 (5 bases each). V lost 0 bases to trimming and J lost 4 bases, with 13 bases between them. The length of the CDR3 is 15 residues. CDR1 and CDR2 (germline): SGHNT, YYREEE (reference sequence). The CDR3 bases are TGTGCCAGCAGCTTGGGCAGGGCCGAGGGAGAGACCCAGTACTTC. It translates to CASSLGRAEGETQYF.

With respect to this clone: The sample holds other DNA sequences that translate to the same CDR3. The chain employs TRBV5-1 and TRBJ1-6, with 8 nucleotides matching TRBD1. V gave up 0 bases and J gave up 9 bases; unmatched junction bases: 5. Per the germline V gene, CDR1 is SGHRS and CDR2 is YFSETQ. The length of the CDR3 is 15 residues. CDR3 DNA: TGCGCCAGCAGCTTGGGGCAGGGGGCAGGTTCACCCCTCCACTTT. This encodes CASSLGQGAGSPLHF.

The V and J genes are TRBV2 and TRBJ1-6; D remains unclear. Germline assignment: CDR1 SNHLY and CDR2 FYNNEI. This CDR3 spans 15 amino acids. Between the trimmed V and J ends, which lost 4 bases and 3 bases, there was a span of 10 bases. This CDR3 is CASSAEVLYNSPLHF. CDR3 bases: TGTGCCAGCAGTGCGGAGGTCCTCTATAATTCACCCCTCCACTTT.